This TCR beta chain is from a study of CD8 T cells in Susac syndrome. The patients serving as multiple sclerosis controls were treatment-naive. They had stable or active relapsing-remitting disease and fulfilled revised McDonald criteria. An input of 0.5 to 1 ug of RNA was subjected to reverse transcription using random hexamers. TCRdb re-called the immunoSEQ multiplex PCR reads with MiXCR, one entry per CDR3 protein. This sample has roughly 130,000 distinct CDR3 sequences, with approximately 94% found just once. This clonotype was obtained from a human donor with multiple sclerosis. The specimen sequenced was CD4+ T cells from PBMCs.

This CDR3 is CASSSGLAGETQYF. Written as DNA, the CDR3 is TGTGCCAGCAGCTCCGGACTAGCGGGAGAGACCCAGTACTTC. V is TRBV7-9 and J is TRBJ2-5; 11 positions agree with TRBD2. V shed 4 bases, J shed 4 bases, and the junction held 2 bases outside the gene matches. Germline values: CDR1 SEHNR, CDR2 FQNEAQ (reference sequence). This CDR3 has 14 residues.